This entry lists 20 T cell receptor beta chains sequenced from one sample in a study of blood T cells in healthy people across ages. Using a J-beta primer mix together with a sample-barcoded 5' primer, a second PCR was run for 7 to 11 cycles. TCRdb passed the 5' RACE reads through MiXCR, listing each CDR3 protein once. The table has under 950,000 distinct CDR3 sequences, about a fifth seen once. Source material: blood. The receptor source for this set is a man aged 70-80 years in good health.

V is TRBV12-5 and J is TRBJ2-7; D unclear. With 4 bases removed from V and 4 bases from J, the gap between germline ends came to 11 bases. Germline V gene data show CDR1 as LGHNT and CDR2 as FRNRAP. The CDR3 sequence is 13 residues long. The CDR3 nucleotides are TGTGCTAGTGGTTCGGGCCCTCCTTACGAGCAGTACGTC. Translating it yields CASGSGPPYEQYV.

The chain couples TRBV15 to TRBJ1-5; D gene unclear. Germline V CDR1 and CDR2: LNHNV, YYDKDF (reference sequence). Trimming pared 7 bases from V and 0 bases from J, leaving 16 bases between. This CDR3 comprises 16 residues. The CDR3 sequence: CATKPREDSSNQPQHF. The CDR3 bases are TGTGCCACCAAACCTCGAGAAGACTCTAGCAATCAGCCCCAGCATTTT.

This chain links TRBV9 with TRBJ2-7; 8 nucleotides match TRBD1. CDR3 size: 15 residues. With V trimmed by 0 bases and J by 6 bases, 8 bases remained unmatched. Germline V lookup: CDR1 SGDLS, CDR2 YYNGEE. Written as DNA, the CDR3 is TGTGCCAGCAGCGTAGAAACAGGGGGTATGAGCGAGCAGTACGTC. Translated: CASSVETGGMSEQYV.

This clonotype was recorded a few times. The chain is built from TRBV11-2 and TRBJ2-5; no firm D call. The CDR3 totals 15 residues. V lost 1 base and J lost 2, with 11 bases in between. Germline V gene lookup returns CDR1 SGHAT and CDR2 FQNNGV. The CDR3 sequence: CASSLGYSRQETQYF. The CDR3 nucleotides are TGTGCCAGCAGCTTAGGCTACTCCCGACAAGAGACCCAGTACTTC.

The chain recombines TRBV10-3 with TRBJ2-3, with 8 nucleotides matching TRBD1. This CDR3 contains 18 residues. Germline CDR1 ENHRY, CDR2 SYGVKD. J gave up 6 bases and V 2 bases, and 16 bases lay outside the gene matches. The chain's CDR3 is CAISETTERDRLMDTQYF. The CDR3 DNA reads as TGTGCCATCAGTGAGACCACGGAAAGGGACAGGTTGATGGATACGCAGTATTTT.

CDR3 DNA sequence: TGCGCCAGCAGCTTCCGACAGGTTAGCTCTGGGGCCAACGTCCTGACTTTC. Its protein product is CASSFRQVSSGANVLTF. The chain recombines TRBV5-1 with TRBJ2-6, with a tentative D call TRBD1 (6 bases). V lost 2 bases to trimming and J lost 0 bases, with 12 bases between them. This CDR3 region has 17 residues. CDR1 and CDR2 (germline): SGHRS, YFSETQ.

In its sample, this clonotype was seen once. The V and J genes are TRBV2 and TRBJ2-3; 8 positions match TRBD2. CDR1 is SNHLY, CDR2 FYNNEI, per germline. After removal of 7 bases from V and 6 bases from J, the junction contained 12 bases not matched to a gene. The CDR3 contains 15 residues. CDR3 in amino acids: CASKERERYLDTQYF. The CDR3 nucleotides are TGTGCCAGCAAGGAGCGGGAGCGTTATTTGGATACGCAGTATTTT.

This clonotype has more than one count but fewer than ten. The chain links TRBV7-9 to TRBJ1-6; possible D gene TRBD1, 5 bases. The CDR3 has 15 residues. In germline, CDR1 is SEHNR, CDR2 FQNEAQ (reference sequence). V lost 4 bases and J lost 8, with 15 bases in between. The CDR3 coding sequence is TGTGCCAGCAGCTCGGGACTGCTCCCCGATTCACCCCTCCACTTT. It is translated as CASSSGLLPDSPLHF.

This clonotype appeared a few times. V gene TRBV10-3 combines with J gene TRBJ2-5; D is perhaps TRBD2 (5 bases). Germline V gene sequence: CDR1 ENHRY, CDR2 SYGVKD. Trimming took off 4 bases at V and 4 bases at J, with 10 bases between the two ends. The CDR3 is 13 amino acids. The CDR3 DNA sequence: TGTGCCATCAGTGTACGAGAGGGAGAGACCCAGTACTTC. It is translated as CAISVREGETQYF.

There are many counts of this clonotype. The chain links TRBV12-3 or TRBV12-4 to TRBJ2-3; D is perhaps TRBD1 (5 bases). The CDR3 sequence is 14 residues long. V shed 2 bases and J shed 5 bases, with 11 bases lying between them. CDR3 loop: CASSLSRAQDTQYF. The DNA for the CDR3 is TGTGCCAGCAGTTTATCCAGGGCCCAAGATACGCAGTATTTT.

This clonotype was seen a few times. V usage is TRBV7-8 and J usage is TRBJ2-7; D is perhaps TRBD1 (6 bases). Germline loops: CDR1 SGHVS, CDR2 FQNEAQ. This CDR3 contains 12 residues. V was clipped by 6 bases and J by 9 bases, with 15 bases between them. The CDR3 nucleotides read TGTGCCAGCAGTACAATTCAGGGGCTGCAGTACTTC. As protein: CASSTIQGLQYF.

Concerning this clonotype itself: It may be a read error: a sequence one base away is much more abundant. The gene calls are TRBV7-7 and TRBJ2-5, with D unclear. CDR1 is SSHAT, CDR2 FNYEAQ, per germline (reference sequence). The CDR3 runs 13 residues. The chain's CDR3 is CASGLAPRETQYF. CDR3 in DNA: TGTGCCAGCGGCTTAGCCCCGAGAGAGACCCAGTACTTC.

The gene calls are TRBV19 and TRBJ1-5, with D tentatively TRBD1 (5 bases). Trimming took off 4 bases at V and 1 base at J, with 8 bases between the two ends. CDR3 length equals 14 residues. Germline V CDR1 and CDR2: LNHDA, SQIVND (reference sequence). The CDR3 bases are TGTGCCAGTAGTAGGGGACGGAGCAATCAGCCCCAGCATTTT. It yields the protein CASSRGRSNQPQHF.

CDR3 sequence: CASMASGARYGYTF. In DNA form, the CDR3 reads TGCGCCAGCATGGCGTCAGGGGCCCGCTATGGCTACACCTTC. V gene TRBV10-2 combines with J gene TRBJ1-2; possible D gene TRBD1, 6 bases. The CDR3 spans 14 residues. Trimming pared 7 bases from V and 4 bases from J, leaving 16 bases between. The germline V gene encodes CDR1 WSHSY and CDR2 SAAADI.

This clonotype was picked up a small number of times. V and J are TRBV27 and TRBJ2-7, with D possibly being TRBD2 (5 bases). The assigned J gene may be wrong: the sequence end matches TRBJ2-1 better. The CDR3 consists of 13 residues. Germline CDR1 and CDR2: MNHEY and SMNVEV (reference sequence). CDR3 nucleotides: TGTGCCAGCAGTTTTTCTAGCTTATCTGAGCAGTTCTTC. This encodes CASSFSSLSEQFF.

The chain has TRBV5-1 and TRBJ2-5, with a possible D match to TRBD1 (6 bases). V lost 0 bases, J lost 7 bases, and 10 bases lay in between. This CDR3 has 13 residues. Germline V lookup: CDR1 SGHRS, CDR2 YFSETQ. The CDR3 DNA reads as TGCGCCAGCAGCTTGGCAGGGGATGTGACCCAGTACTTC. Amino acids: CASSLAGDVTQYF.

DNA of the CDR3: TGCGCCAGCAGCTTGGAACAGGGGGTTAACTACGAGCAGTACTTC. Protein product: CASSLEQGVNYEQYF. The chain combines TRBV5-1 with TRBJ2-7; TRBD1 matches at 8 bases. The CDR3 covers 15 residues. The germline V gene has CDR1 SGHRS and CDR2 YFSETQ. The trim removed 0 bases at V and 3 bases at J, leaving 5 bases unmatched.

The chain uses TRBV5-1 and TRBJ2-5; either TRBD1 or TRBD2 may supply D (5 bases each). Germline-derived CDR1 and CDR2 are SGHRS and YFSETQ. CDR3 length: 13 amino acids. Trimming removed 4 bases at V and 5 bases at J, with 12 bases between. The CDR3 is CASSLGTGETQYF. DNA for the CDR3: TGCGCCAGCAGCCTAGGGACGGGTGAGACCCAGTACTTC.

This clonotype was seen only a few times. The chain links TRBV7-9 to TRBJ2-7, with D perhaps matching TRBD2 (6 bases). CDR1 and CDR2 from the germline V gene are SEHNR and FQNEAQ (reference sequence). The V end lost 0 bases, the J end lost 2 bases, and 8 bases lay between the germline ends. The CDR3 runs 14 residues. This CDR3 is CASSLASGPYEQYF. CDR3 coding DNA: TGTGCCAGCAGCTTAGCTAGCGGACCCTACGAGCAGTACTTC.

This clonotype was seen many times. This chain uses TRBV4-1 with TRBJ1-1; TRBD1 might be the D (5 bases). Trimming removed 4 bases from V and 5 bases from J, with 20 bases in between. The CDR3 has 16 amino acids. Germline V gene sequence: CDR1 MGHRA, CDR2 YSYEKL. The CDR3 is CASSPELTQGKTEAFF. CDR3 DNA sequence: TGCGCCAGCAGCCCAGAACTGACTCAGGGAAAGACTGAAGCTTTCTTT.